This TCR beta chain emerged from a study of blood T cell repertoires in COVID-19 (dated by TCRdb to 2018 to 2020). About the full investigation: Samples from collaborators originated in the United States, Italy and Spain and spanned both the acute and convalescent phases of COVID-19. The prospective study material was composed of cDNA or gDNA derived from T cells, B-cell-depleted T cells, or PBMCs. Deeply sampled blood TCRbeta repertoires from subjects exposed to, actively infected with, or recovered from COVID-19 were included in the dataset. The repertoires were released in a freely available public database intended as a resource for research on the immune response to SARS-CoV-2. Samples came from the ongoing ImmuneRACE study (first 160 participants) plus 1,254 subjects from 6 global collaborators. A de-identified subject ID, COVID-19 status, age in years and sex were almost always included in the sample metadata. Where available, HLA class I and class II types were obtained from metadata supplied by the sample provider rather than from assay-based typing. Results the study describes overall, beyond this receptor: Clinical and demographic metadata were provided uncurated, with the amount varying by source and participant.

Each collaborating institution followed its own protocols to collect whole blood in K2EDTA tubes. For TCRbeta analysis, collaborator samples were shipped as frozen whole blood, as isolated PBMCs, or as DNA extracted from either sample type. Trimmed from V: 0 bases; trimmed from J: 2 bases; junction bases lacking a gene match: 9. The CDR3 runs 17 residues from the cysteine to the phenylalanine. Only CDR3 DNA is held: 51 bases, read in frame from base 1. The germline V gene provides CDR1 SGHDN and CDR2 FVKESK. TCRbeta CDR3 regions were amplified from genomic DNA using the immunoSEQ Assay, a bias-controlled multiplex PCR. Under the source paper's analysis protocol: The number of nucleated cells in each sample was estimated by amplification of reference gene primers within the assay. To quantify the absolute abundance of each unique TCRbeta CDR3 rearrangement, sequence reads were collapsed and filtered. For each sample, productive Simpson clonality was calculated as the square root of Simpson's diversity index across productive rearrangements. The clones in this table, taken by TCRdb from immuneACCESS, are in-frame only. Not every clone is retained; where verified, under half of the shortfall comes from an unresolved V gene, and the cause of the rest is unknown. V, J and clone size are taken as reported in that table, and D and trimming were inferred from the DNA itself. For this sample there are about 200,000 clones; around nine tenths appear just once. The ten largest clones capture under 2% of the sample.

Regarding this clone: Its antigen specificity is not known. The sample holds no much larger clone one base away, and base qualities are not on file.

The sample was peripheral blood. The sequence derives from a man younger than 35 with active or convalescent COVID-19. Here the chain combines TRBV14 and TRBJ2-7; 8 middle bases align to TRBD2. The CDR3 has the sequence CASSQDPPGLDTYEQYF. Read as DNA, the sequence is TGTGCCAGCAGCCAAGACCCTCCGGGACTAGACACCTACGAGCAGTACTTC.